The sequence of this TCR beta chain was determined in a study of blood T cell repertoires in COVID-19. Original processing methods: Reference gene primer amplification yielded estimated nucleated cell counts. The method was immunoSEQ multiplex PCR; TCRdb's version includes in-frame clones alone and lacks a portion of them. Clone size and the V and J calls come from that table; the DNA yielded D and trimming. Among about 340,000 clones, about 86% were seen once, and the ten largest hold about 7.1%. The CDR3 spans 15 residues. The germline CDR1 and CDR2 sequences are LNHDA and SQIVND (reference sequence). The germline V and J ends were trimmed by 7 bases and 5 bases, with 20 bases remaining between them.

The V and J genes are TRBV19 and TRBJ1-1, with a tentative D call TRBD1 (5 bases). The source material was peripheral blood. The sequence was collected from a woman aged 55-70 years with COVID-19, enrolled during active disease. CDR3 in DNA: TGTGCCAGTACTCACGCCCCCCAGGGTGGGACTGAAGCTTTCTTT. Protein sequence: CASTHAPQGGTEAFF.